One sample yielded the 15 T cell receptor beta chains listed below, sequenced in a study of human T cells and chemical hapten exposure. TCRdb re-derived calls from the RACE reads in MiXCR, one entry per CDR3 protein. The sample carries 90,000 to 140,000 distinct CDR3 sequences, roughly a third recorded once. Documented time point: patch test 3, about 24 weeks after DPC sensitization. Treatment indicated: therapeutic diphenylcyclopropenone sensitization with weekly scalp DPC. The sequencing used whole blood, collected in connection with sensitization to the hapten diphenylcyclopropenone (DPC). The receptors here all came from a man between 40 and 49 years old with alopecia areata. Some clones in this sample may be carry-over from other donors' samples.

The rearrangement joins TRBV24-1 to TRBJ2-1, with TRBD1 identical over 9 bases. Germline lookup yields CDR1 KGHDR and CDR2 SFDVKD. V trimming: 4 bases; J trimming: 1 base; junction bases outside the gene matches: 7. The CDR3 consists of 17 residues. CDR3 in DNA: TGTGCCACCAGTGACCCAGTCGGGACAGGGTCCTACAATGAGCAGTTCTTC. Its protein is CATSDPVGTGSYNEQFF.

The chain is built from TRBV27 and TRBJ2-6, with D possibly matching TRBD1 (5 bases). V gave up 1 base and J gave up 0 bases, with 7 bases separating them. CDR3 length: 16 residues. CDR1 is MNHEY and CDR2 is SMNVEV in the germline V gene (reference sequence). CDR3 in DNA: TGTGCCAGCAGTTTATGGACACCCTCTGGGGCCAACGTCCTGACTTTC. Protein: CASSLWTPSGANVLTF.

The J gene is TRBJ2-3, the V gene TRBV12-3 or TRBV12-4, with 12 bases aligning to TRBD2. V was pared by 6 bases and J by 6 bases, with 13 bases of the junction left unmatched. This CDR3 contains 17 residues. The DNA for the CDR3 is TGTGCCAGCAGCCACCCGCTAGCGGGAGGGCGAACGGATACGCAGTATTTT. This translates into CASSHPLAGGRTDTQYF.

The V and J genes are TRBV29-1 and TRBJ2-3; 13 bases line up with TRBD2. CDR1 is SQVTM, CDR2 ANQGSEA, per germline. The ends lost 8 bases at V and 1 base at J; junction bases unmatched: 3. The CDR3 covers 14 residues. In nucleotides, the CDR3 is TGCAGCACGGGACTAGCGGGACGCACAGATACGCAGTATTTT. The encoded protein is CSTGLAGRTDTQYF.

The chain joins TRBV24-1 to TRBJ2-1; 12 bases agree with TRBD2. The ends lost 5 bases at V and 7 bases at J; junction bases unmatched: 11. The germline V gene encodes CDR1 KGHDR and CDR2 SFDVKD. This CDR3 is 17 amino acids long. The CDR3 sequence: CATSGLAGGPSENEQFF. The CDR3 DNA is TGTGCCACCAGTGGCCTAGCGGGAGGGCCCTCTGAGAATGAGCAGTTCTTC.

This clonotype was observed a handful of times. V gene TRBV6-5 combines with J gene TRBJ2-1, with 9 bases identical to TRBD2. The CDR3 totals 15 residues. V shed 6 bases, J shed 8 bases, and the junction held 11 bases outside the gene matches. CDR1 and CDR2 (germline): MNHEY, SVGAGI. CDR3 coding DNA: TGTGCCAGCAGCCGCGTTAGCGGGAGAGTCGATGAGCAGTTCTTC. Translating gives CASSRVSGRVDEQFF.

CDR3 sequence: CAWSEQGAGEQYF. The CDR3 DNA reads as TGTGCCTGGAGTGAGCAGGGGGCAGGCGAGCAGTACTTC. The rearrangement joins TRBV30 to TRBJ2-7, with 8 bases that match TRBD1. J was trimmed by 6 bases and V by 1 base; bases with no gene match: 5. The CDR3 is 13 residues long. The germline V gene has CDR1 GTSNPN and CDR2 SVGIG (reference sequence).

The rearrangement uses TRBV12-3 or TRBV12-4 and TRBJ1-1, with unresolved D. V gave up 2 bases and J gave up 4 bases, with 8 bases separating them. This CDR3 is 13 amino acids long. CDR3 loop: CASSLFEGTEAFF. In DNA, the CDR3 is TGTGCCAGCAGTTTATTTGAAGGCACTGAAGCTTTCTTT.

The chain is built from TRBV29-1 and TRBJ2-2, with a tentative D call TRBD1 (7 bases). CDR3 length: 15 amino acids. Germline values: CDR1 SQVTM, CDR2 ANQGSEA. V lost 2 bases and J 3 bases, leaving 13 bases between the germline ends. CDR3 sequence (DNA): TGCAGCGTTGAACCCCCAGGGGGGTACACCGGGGAGCTGTTTTTT. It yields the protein CSVEPPGGYTGELFF.

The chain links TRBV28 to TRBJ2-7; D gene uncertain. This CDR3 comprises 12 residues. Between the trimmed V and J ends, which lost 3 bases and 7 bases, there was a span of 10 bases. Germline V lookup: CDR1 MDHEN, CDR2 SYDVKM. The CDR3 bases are TGTGCCAGCAGTTTCCGAGCGAGGGAGCAGTACTTC. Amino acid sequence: CASSFRAREQYF.

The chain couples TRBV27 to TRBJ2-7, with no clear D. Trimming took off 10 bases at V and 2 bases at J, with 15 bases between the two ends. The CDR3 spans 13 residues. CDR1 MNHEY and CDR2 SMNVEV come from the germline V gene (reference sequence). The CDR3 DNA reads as TGTGCCAACCTTCACTCGGCGACCTACGAGCAGTACGTC. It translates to CANLHSATYEQYV.

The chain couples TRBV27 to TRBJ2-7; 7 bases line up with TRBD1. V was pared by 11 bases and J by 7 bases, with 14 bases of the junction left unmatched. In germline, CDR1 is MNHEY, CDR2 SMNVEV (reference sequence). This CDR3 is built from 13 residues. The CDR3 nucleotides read TGTGCCTCAGGCCGGTCGGACAGGAAGGAGCAGTACGTC. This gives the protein CASGRSDRKEQYV.

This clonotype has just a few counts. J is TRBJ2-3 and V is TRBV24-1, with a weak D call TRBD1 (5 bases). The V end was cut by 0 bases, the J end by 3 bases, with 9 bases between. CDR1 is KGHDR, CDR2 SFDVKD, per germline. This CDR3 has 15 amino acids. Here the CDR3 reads CATSDLLSGTDTQYF. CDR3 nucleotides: TGTGCCACCAGTGATTTGCTGTCAGGGACAGATACGCAGTATTTT.

The DNA for the CDR3 is TGTGCCAGCAGTTTAACGATCTTTCAGTACTTC. This codes for CASSLTIFQYF. The V and J genes are TRBV12-3 or TRBV12-4 and TRBJ2-4; D uncertain. V lost 2 bases and J lost 11, with 7 bases in between. CDR3 size: 11 residues.

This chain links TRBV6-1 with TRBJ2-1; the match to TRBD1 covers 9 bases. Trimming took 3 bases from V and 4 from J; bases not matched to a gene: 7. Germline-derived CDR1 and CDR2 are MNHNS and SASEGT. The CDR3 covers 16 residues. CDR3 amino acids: CASSDSDRGMYNEQFF. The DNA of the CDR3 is TGTGCCAGCAGTGACTCGGACAGGGGAATGTACAATGAGCAGTTCTTC.